This TCR beta chain was observed in a study of identical twins. This clonotype was seen more than once but under ten times. cDNA molecules carried unique molecular identifiers, and template switching added a universal primer site. TCRdb recomputed calls from the 5' RACE reads with MiXCR, one row per CDR3 protein. The repertoire holds approximately 1.8 million distinct CDR3 sequences, with about 32% as singletons. This CDR3 has 13 amino acids. From germline, CDR1 is SNHLY and CDR2 FYNNEI. Trimming stripped 7 bases from V and 0 bases from J, with 10 bases between. The rearrangement uses TRBV2 and TRBJ2-7; weak D call: TRBD2 (6 bases). Source material: cord blood. The sequence was collected from a newborn girl in good health. The CDR3 is CASNRGISYEQYF. CDR3 bases: TGTGCCAGCAACCGGGGGATCTCCTACGAGCAGTACTTC.